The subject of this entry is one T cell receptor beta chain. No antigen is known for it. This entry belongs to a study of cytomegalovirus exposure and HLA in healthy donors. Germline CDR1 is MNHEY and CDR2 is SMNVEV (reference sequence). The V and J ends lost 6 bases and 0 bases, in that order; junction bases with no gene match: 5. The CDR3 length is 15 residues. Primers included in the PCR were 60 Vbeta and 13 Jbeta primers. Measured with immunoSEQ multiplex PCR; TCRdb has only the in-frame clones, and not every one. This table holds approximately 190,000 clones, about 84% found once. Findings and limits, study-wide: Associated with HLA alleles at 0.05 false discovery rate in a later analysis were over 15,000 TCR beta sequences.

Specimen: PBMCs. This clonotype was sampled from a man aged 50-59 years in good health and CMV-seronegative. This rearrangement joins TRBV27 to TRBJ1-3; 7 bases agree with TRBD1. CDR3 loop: CASRMTGNSGNTIYF. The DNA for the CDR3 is TGTGCCAGCAGGATGACAGGGAACTCTGGAAACACCATATATTTT.